This T cell receptor (beta chain) was observed in a study of radiation and T cells in renal cell carcinoma. The table came from immunoSEQ multiplex PCR; TCRdb's copy has only in-frame clones and leaves some out. The sample has some 150,000 clones; less than 90% are singletons. Time point meaning: blood 4 weeks post-SBRT, at nephrectomy. The sample's treatment: 15 Gy SBRT to primary tumor, nephrectomy 4 weeks later. Nephrectomy followed 15 Gy stereotactic body radiation by 4 weeks. The patient's renal cell carcinoma had clear cell pathology. The CDR3 extends over 11 amino acids. Germline loops: CDR1 SEHNR, CDR2 FQNEAQ (reference sequence). J gave up 7 bases and V 5 bases, and 1 base lay outside the gene matches.

This chain links TRBV7-9 with TRBJ2-5; 7 bases are shared with TRBD2. The TCR was taken from a woman in her 50s with renal cell carcinoma. Specimen: blood, collected from a patient whose treatment included radiotherapy and nephrectomy. CDR3 DNA sequence: TGTGCCAGCAGCACGGGGGGGACCCAGTACTTC. Translating it yields CASSTGGTQYF.